This TCR beta chain was obtained from a study of blood T cell repertoires in COVID-19. Looking at the study overall: Samples of COVID-19 (acute and convalescent) were obtained from the United States, Italy and Spain. T cells, B-cell-depleted T cells, or PBMCs supplied cDNA or gDNA.

Method: immunoSEQ multiplex PCR; TCRdb's copy keeps in-frame clones and lacks some. The sample has just over 80,000 clones; around 89% are singletons. Participants came from fewer than 25 US areas, aged about 18 to 89 years. The CDR3 is made up of 13 amino acids. The germline gives CDR1 MNHNY, CDR2 SVGAGI (reference sequence). Losses at the gene ends were 7 bases for V and 4 bases for J; bases not matched to a gene: 3. J is TRBJ2-5 and V is TRBV6-6; 10 nucleotides match TRBD2. Sequences were obtained from PBMCs or T cells enriched from blood (not recorded which). This sequence was found in a woman aged 45-65 years with acute COVID-19. In DNA, the CDR3 is TGTGCCAGCAAGCGGGAGGGGACAGAGACCCAGTACTTC. This codes for CASKREGTETQYF.